This TCR beta chain was sequenced in a study of cytomegalovirus exposure and HLA in healthy donors. Study results and caveats: Later genetic work tied a missense DCLRE1C variant to beta-chain V and J trimming. As a later analysis revealed, most CMV-associated TCR beta chains appeared HLA-restricted. TCR beta sequences numbering roughly 16,000 were associated with HLA alleles at 0.05 false discovery rate in a later analysis.

PCR amplification relied on 60 Vbeta primers (plus 13 Jbeta primers). Method: immunoSEQ multiplex PCR; TCRdb's copy keeps in-frame clones and lacks some. The sample comprises around 100,000 clones, 7.6% of which are singletons, and about 2.3% rests with the top ten. The table lists this clone with a few counts. What it recognizes is unknown. The source of this sequence is a man aged 50-59 years in good health and CMV-seronegative. The sample was PBMCs.

The CDR3 coding sequence is TGTGCCAGCAGCCCACAGGGGTCCTACAATGAGCAGTTCTTC. It encodes CASSPQGSYNEQFF. The chain links TRBV11-2 to TRBJ2-1; 7 bases match TRBD1. The trim removed 5 bases at V and 1 base at J, leaving 2 bases unmatched. The CDR3 has 14 residues. Germline V gives CDR1 SGHAT, CDR2 FQNNGV.